This T cell receptor (beta chain) was identified during a study of cytomegalovirus exposure and HLA in healthy donors. The CDR3 is made up of 16 amino acids. PCR involved 60 Vbeta and 13 Jbeta primers. Libraries were prepared by immunoSEQ multiplex PCR; TCRdb keeps only in-frame clonotypes and omits some of them. This table holds more than 85,000 clones, about three quarters found once. The sequence was obtained from a woman between 35 and 50 years old in good health and CMV-seropositive. Sequencing was done on a sample of PBMCs. The V gene is TRBV21-1, the J gene TRBJ2-2; the D call TRBD1 from the table was never checked on the DNA. TRBV21-1 represents a pseudogene. As DNA, the CDR3 is TGTGCCAGCAGCAAAGACCAGGGGCTAGCTGCCGGGGAGCTGTTTTTT. This codes for CASSKDQGLAAGELFF.